The clone carrying this T cell receptor beta chain occurred many times. Its antigen remains unknown. Unique molecular identifiers (one per individual cDNA molecule) were attached. TCRdb re-analysed the 5' RACE reads in MiXCR, keeping a single row per CDR3 protein. This table has some 40,000 distinct CDR3 sequences, over 4.5% appearing once. The data stem from a study of early T cells in non-severe SARS-CoV-2 infection. Study in general: Unpaired chains resulted from sequencing bulk RNA of unsorted whole blood.

Whole-study findings and limits: Private and CD4 specificities were missed by VDJdb matching, skewed to anti-spike CD8.

The CDR3 covers 12 residues. CDR1 and CDR2 (germline): MNHEY, SVGEGT. V gave up 6 bases and J gave up 8 bases; unmatched junction bases: 5. The chain uses TRBV6-2 or TRBV6-3 and TRBJ1-2, with 8 bases fitting TRBD1. The sequencing input was whole blood. This clonotype was obtained from an adult who was a healthcare worker with PCR-confirmed SARS-CoV-2 infection or an uninfected control (not recorded which). The CDR3 DNA reads TGTGCCAGCAGCCAGGGGGCAGAGGGCTACACCTTC. Translation: CASSQGAEGYTF.